The next 12 T cell receptor beta chains were all read from a single sample in a study of T cell responses to AZD1222 COVID-19 vaccine. The table came from immunoSEQ multiplex PCR; TCRdb's copy has only in-frame clones and leaves some out. In the table there are approximately 130,000 clones, 80% to 90% of which are singletons. The sequencing used peripheral blood, collected on day 0 of AZD1222 vaccination. These receptors were collected from an adult in good health.

On this clone itself: This CDR3 is also generated by other DNA sequences in the sample. V is TRBV30 and J is TRBJ1-1, with D possibly TRBD1 on 6 matching bases. This CDR3 region has 13 residues. The germline V gene has CDR1 GTSNPN and CDR2 SVGIG (reference sequence). V was shortened by 3 bases and J by 0 bases, with 8 bases between the two germline ends. The chain's CDR3 is CAWSRGLNTEAFF. The CDR3 bases are TGTGCCTGGAGCAGGGGTTTGAACACTGAAGCTTTCTTT. Combining the CDR3 with reference TRBV30 and TRBJ1-1 gives the whole variable domain SQTIHQWPATLVQPVGSPLSLECTVEGTSNPNLYWYRQAAGRGLQLLFYSVGIGQISSEVPQNLSASRPQDRQFILSSKKLLLSDSGFYLCAWSRGLNTEAFFGQGTRLTVV.

This clone was detected only once. The chain uses TRBV10-3 and TRBJ2-1, with 8 positions matching TRBD2. Trimming removed 4 bases from V and 10 bases from J; junction bases left unmatched: 3. In germline, CDR1 is ENHRY, CDR2 SYGVKD. The CDR3 is 12 amino acids. CDR3 in amino acids: CAISGTSGEQFF. As DNA, the CDR3 is TGTGCCATCAGTGGAACTAGCGGAGAGCAGTTCTTC.

CDR3 in amino acids: CATSDLREAEKLFF. CDR3 sequence (DNA): TGTGCCACCAGTGATTTGCGGGAAGCCGAAAAACTGTTTTTT. This sequence joins TRBV24-1 and TRBJ1-4; D is unclear. This CDR3 region has 14 residues. Looked up from germline, CDR1 is KGHDR and CDR2 is SFDVKD. Deletions cut 0 bases from V and 8 bases from J, with 9 bases between.

This chain uses TRBV6-2 or TRBV6-3 with TRBJ2-5; D possibly matches TRBD1 or TRBD2 (5 bases each). Germline V gene lookup returns CDR1 MNHEY and CDR2 SVGEGT. V lost 6 bases and J lost 2, with 13 bases in between. The CDR3 consists of 14 residues. DNA for the CDR3: TGTGCCAGCAGCCCGGGGACCGTACAAGAGACCCAGTACTTC. Its protein is CASSPGTVQETQYF.

The V and J genes are TRBV6-5 and TRBJ2-7; D remains unclear. The CDR3 spans 16 residues. With 2 bases removed from V and 2 bases from J, the gap between germline ends came to 16 bases. Germline values: CDR1 MNHEY, CDR2 SVGAGI. The CDR3 DNA reads as TGTGCCAGCAGTTACGGTGGAGCCGGGTATCCCTACGAGCAGTACTTC. This sequence encodes CASSYGGAGYPYEQYF.

This clone was counted a few times. The chain is built from TRBV12-3 or TRBV12-4 and TRBJ1-1; D remains ambiguous. The CDR3 extends over 12 amino acids. V shed 4 bases and J shed 9 bases, with 12 bases lying between them. Here the CDR3 DNA reads TGTGCCAGCAGTTCCGGACGGGTCAAAGCTTTCTTT. This codes for CASSSGRVKAFF.

The chain joins TRBV6-4 to TRBJ2-1, with 11 bases aligning to TRBD2. Germline CDR1 and CDR2: MRHNA and SNTAGT. The CDR3 is 15 amino acids. V shed 5 bases and J 7 bases; nucleotides not matched to a gene: 7. CDR3: CASSPGLAASNEQFF. The CDR3 region has the DNA TGTGCCAGCAGTCCGGGACTAGCGGCCTCAAATGAGCAGTTCTTC.

This chain's CDR3 is CASSLVVALSYEQYF. The CDR3 bases are TGTGCCAGCAGCTTAGTCGTAGCCCTCTCCTACGAGCAGTACTTC. The gene calls are TRBV7-2 and TRBJ2-7; D remains unclear. The CDR3 totals 15 residues. The ends were cut back, 1 base at V and 0 bases at J, with 10 bases in the middle. Germline CDR1 and CDR2: SGHTA and FQGNSA. The complete variable domain, with remaining parts taken from reference TRBV7-2 and TRBJ2-7, reads GAGVSQSPSNKVTEKGKDVELRCDPISGHTALYWYRQSLGQGLEFLIYFQGNSAPDKSGLPSDRFSAERTGGSVSTLTIQRTQQEDSAVYLCASSLVVALSYEQYFGPGTRLTVT.

The rearrangement joins TRBV7-3 to TRBJ2-7, with 10 bases lining up with TRBD2. This CDR3 has 15 amino acids. The junction had 4 bases not matched to a gene; V was cut back by 5 bases and J by 0 bases. Germline lookup yields CDR1 SGHTA and CDR2 FQGTGA. The chain's CDR3 is CASSPLAGSSYEQYF. DNA for the CDR3: TGTGCCAGCAGCCCACTAGCGGGGAGCTCCTACGAGCAGTACTTC. The entire variable domain, with the rest obtained from reference TRBV7-3 and TRBJ2-7, is as follows: GAGVSQTPSNKVTEKGKYVELRCDPISGHTALYWYRQSLGQGPEFLIYFQGTGAADDSGLPNDRFFAVRPEGSVSTLKIQRTERGDSAVYLCASSPLAGSSYEQYFGPGTRLTVT.

This rearrangement joins TRBV28 to TRBJ1-2, with a weak D call TRBD1 (6 bases). Germline loops: CDR1 MDHEN, CDR2 SYDVKM. V lost 1 base to trimming and J lost 7 bases, with 22 bases between them. The CDR3 loop spans 17 amino acids. CDR3: CASSLSGADSLLSGYTF. In DNA, the CDR3 is TGTGCCAGCAGTTTATCCGGAGCGGACAGTCTCCTTAGTGGCTACACCTTC.

This clone was seen a single time. The chain recombines TRBV27 with TRBJ2-7, with 15 bases lining up with TRBD2. Germline-derived CDR1 and CDR2 are MNHEY and SMNVEV (reference sequence). This CDR3 is 15 amino acids long. V was pared by 6 bases and J by 5 bases, with 5 bases of the junction left unmatched. The CDR3 DNA reads as TGTGCCAGCAGCGGACTAGCGGGAGGGCCTAACGAGCAGTACTTC. Its protein is CASSGLAGGPNEQYF.

With regard to this clone: One junction end disagrees with the germline gene, perhaps due to a read error. The V gene is TRBV11-2, the J gene TRBJ2-7; 7 bases are shared with TRBD1. Germline V CDR1 and CDR2: SGHAT, FQNNGV. This CDR3 contains 11 residues. DNA for the CDR3: TGTGCCAGCAGCTTAGACGACAGGGTGCACTTC. Its translation: CASSLDDRVHF.